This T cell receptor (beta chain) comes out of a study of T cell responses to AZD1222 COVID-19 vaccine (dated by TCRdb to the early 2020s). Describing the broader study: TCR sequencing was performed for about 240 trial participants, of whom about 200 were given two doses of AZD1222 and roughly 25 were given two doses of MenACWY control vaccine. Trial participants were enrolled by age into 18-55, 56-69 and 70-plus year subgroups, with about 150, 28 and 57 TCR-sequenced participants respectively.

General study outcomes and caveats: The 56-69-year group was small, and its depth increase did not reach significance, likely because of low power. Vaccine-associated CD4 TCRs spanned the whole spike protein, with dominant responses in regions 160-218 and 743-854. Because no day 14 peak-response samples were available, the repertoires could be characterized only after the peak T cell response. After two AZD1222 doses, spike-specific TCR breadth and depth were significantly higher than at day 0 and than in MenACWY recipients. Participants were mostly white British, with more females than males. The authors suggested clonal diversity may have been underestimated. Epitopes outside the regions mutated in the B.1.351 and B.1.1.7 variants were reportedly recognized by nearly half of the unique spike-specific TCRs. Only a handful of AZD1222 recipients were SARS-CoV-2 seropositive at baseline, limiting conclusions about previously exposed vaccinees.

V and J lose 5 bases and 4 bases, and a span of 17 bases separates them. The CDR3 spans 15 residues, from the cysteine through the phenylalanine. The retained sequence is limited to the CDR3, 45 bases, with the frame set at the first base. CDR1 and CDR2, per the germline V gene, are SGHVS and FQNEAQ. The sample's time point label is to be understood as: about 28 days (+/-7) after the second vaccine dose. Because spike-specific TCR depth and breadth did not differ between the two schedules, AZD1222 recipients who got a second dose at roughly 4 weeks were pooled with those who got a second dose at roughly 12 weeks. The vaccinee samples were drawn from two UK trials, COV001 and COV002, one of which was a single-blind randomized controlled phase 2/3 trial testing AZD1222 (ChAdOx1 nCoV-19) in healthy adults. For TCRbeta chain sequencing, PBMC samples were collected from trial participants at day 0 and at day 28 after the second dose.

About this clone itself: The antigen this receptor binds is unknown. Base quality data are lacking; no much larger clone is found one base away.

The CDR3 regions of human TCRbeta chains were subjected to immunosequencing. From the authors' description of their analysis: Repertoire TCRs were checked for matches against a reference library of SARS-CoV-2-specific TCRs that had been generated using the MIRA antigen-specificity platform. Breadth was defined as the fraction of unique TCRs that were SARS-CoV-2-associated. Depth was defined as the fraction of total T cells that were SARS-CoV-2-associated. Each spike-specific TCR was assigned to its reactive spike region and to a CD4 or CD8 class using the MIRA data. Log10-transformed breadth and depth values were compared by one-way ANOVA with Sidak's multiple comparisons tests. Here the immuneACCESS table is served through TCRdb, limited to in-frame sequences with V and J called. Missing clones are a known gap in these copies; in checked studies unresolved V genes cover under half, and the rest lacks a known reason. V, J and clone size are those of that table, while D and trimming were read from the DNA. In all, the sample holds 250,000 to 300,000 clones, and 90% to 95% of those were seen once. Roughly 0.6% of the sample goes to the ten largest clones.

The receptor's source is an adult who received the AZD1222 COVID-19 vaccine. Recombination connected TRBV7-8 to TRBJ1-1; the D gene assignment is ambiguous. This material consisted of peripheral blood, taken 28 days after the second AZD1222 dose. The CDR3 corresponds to CASSSRHSMSTEAFF. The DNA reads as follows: TGTGCCAGCAGCAGCCGACACTCTATGAGCACTGAAGCTTTCTTT.